A single sample gave rise to the 31 T cell receptor beta chains below, sequenced in a study of blood T cell repertoires in COVID-19. Using immunoSEQ multiplex PCR, the repertoire was profiled, and TCRdb retains in-frame clones only, with some absent. This table holds hundreds of thousands of clones, 80% to 90% found once. Specimen: peripheral blood. These receptor sequences come from a woman between 70 and 85 years old with COVID-19, enrolled during active disease.

On this clone: This may arise from a read error, as a much more abundant clone is one base away. This sample also contains other DNA sequences that code for the same CDR3. The V gene is TRBV27, the J gene TRBJ1-2; 9 bases are shared with TRBD1. The germline V gene encodes CDR1 MNHEY and CDR2 SMNVEV (reference sequence). This CDR3 has 13 residues. With V trimmed by 5 bases and J by 8 bases, 6 bases remained unmatched. The CDR3 sequence is CASSLQGAQGYTF. DNA for the CDR3: TGTGCCAGCAGTCTACAGGGGGCGCAGGGCTACACCTTC.

The J gene is TRBJ2-5, the V gene TRBV7-3; D is undetermined. V was cut by 3 bases and J by 5 bases, with 13 bases left in between. Germline assignment: CDR1 SGHTA and CDR2 FQGTGA. This CDR3 region has 14 residues. CDR3 bases: TGTGCCAGCAGCTTGTACCCAGAGGTTGAGACCCAGTACTTC. This sequence encodes CASSLYPEVETQYF.

The V gene is TRBV5-6, the J gene TRBJ2-1, with 7 bases lining up with TRBD2. Trimming at V came to 0 bases and at J to 0 bases, leaving 3 bases not matched to a gene. CDR1 and CDR2 (germline): SGHDT, YYEEEE. The CDR3 loop spans 16 amino acids. CDR3 sequence reads: CASSLEGGSSYNEQFF. DNA of the CDR3: TGTGCCAGCAGCTTGGAGGGCGGGAGCTCCTACAATGAGCAGTTCTTC.

The chain joins TRBV12-3 or TRBV12-4 to TRBJ2-4; D may be TRBD2 (6 bases). V lost 0 bases and J lost 6, with 6 bases in between. The CDR3 length is 13 residues. CDR3 in amino acids: CASSLAGGNIQYF. CDR3 DNA: TGTGCCAGCAGTTTAGCGGGGGGAAACATTCAGTACTTC.

The gene calls are TRBV9 and TRBJ2-7; D might be TRBD2 (6 bases). The CDR3 spans 15 residues. The ends were cut back, 3 bases at V and 2 bases at J, with 15 bases in the middle. The germline V gene encodes CDR1 SGDLS and CDR2 YYNGEE. The CDR3 loop reads CASSGSSGGTYEQYF. The CDR3 nucleotides read TGTGCCAGCAGCGGTAGCAGTGGGGGGACCTACGAGCAGTACTTC.

The chain carries TRBV19 and TRBJ2-1; 16 positions agree with TRBD2. In germline, CDR1 is LNHDA, CDR2 SQIVND (reference sequence). The CDR3 sequence is 19 residues long. With V trimmed by 6 bases and J by 2 bases, 10 bases remained unmatched. CDR3 nucleotide sequence: TGTGCCAGTAGCCCGGGACTAGCGGGGGGGAGGGTTACCTACAATGAGCAGTTCTTC. Its translation is CASSPGLAGGRVTYNEQFF.

The chain links TRBV10-3 to TRBJ1-6, with 11 bases matching TRBD1. CDR3 length equals 14 residues. Germline CDR1 reads ENHRY; CDR2 reads SYGVKD. Trimming removed 6 bases from V and 7 bases from J; junction bases left unmatched: 2. The CDR3 coding sequence is TGTGCCATCAGCCGGGACAGGGGGAATTCACCCCTCCACTTT. It translates to CAISRDRGNSPLHF.

V gene TRBV28 combines with J gene TRBJ1-5; TRBD1 agrees at 8 bases. The V segment lost 7 bases and the J segment 6 bases; nucleotides outside the gene matches: 14. The germline V gene encodes CDR1 MDHEN and CDR2 SYDVKM. CDR3 length: 16 residues. CDR3 amino acids: CASTHDGQGRSQPQHF. The CDR3 nucleotides are TGTGCCAGCACCCACGATGGACAGGGACGAAGTCAGCCCCAGCATTTT. The variable domain in full, completed from reference TRBV28 and TRBJ1-5, reads DVKVTQSSRYLVKRTGEKVFLECVQDMDHENMFWYRQDPGLGLRLIYFSYDVKMKEKGDIPEGYSVSREKKERFSLILESASTNQTSMYLCASTHDGQGRSQPQHFGDGTRLSIL.

This chain links TRBV4-2 with TRBJ2-3; TRBD2 matches at 13 bases. CDR1 and CDR2 from the germline V gene are LGHNA and YNFKEQ. The CDR3 loop spans 16 amino acids. The V gene end was trimmed by 4 bases and the J gene end by 6 bases; junction bases not matched to a gene: 7. The CDR3 protein is CASSRRTSGGLDTQYF. In DNA form, the CDR3 reads TGTGCCAGCAGCCGCCGGACTAGCGGGGGCCTGGATACGCAGTATTTT.

This chain links TRBV30 with TRBJ2-3, with D unclear. This CDR3 has 14 residues. V lost 0 bases to trimming and J lost 2 bases, with 9 bases between them. Per the germline V gene, CDR1 is GTSNPN and CDR2 is SVGIG (reference sequence). Here the CDR3 DNA reads TGTGCCTGGAGTGTACGGGTGACCACAGATACGCAGTATTTT. Protein: CAWSVRVTTDTQYF.

This clone was observed a few times. CDR3 in amino acids: CASSLASQGMIEAFF. Written as DNA, the CDR3 is TGTGCCAGCAGCTTGGCCTCACAGGGGATGATTGAAGCTTTCTTT. The J gene is TRBJ1-1, the V gene TRBV5-4; the match to TRBD1 covers 7 bases. V shed 0 bases, J shed 7 bases, and the junction held 9 bases outside the gene matches. The CDR3 runs to 15 residues. Germline CDR1 and CDR2: SGHNT and YYREEE (reference sequence).

The chain has TRBV18 and TRBJ2-3; 8 bases match TRBD1. Trimming removed 3 bases from V and 6 bases from J; junction bases left unmatched: 2. This CDR3 comprises 13 residues. Germline CDR1 reads KGHSH; CDR2 reads LQKENI. In DNA form, the CDR3 reads TGTGCCAGCTCACCCTACAGGGGGGATACGCAGTATTTT. Translation: CASSPYRGDTQYF.

This clone has just a few counts. The chain employs TRBV19 and TRBJ1-1; D is possibly TRBD1 (6 bases). V lost 1 base to trimming and J lost 2 bases, with 14 bases between them. The CDR3 covers 16 residues. Germline CDR1 LNHDA, CDR2 SQIVND (reference sequence). The DNA for the CDR3 is TGTGCCAGTAGTATAGCCTACCCGGGGACAAACACTGAAGCTTTCTTT. Translated: CASSIAYPGTNTEAFF.

The chain is built from TRBV6-5 and TRBJ1-2; 7 bases align to TRBD1. Germline CDR1 MNHEY, CDR2 SVGAGI. This CDR3 has 15 residues. Trimming removed 2 bases from V and 4 bases from J; junction bases left unmatched: 7. The CDR3 protein is CASSYDRVGGYGYTF. The CDR3, as DNA: TGTGCCAGCAGTTACGACAGGGTGGGGGGCTATGGCTACACCTTC.

This chain joins TRBV12-3 or TRBV12-4 and TRBJ1-1, with 10 bases fitting TRBD1. Trimming took 4 bases from V and 10 from J; bases not matched to a gene: 3. The CDR3 is 12 amino acids. The CDR3 region is CASSYGQGGAFF. The CDR3, as DNA: TGTGCCAGCAGTTACGGACAGGGGGGAGCTTTCTTT.

The chain joins TRBV24-1 to TRBJ2-1, with D possibly TRBD2 on 5 matching bases. The germline V and J ends were trimmed by 1 base and 0 bases, with 6 bases remaining between them. CDR3 length: 15 residues. Per germline, CDR1 KGHDR and CDR2 SFDVKD. The CDR3 region is CATSDFTSSYNEQFF. The CDR3 DNA follows: TGTGCCACCAGTGATTTCACTAGCTCCTACAATGAGCAGTTCTTC.

The chain employs TRBV3-1 (or the pseudogene TRBV3-2) and TRBJ2-1; 13 bases are a match to TRBD2. V shed 2 bases and J 9 bases; nucleotides not matched to a gene: 7. The germline V gene has CDR1 LGHDT and CDR2 YNNKEL (reference sequence). There are 16 residues in the CDR3. The CDR3 nucleotides are TGTGCCAGCAGCCAACCGGGACTAGCGGGGTGGGGTGAGCAGTTCTTC. It is translated as CASSQPGLAGWGEQFF.

V gene TRBV18 combines with J gene TRBJ1-1; no firm D call. The CDR3 has 14 residues. V was cut by 3 bases and J by 0 bases, with 8 bases left in between. Germline V gene data show CDR1 as KGHSH and CDR2 as LQKENI. The CDR3 nucleotides are TGTGCCAGCTCACCCCGCAGAATGAACACTGAAGCTTTCTTT. Amino acid sequence: CASSPRRMNTEAFF.

This sequence joins TRBV13 and TRBJ1-1, with 9 bases identical to TRBD1. Germline-derived CDR1 and CDR2 are PRHDT and FYEKMQ (reference sequence). The CDR3 runs 16 residues. V dropped 5 bases and J dropped 7; count of bases not matched to a gene: 14. The chain's CDR3 is CASSPVGTGYAGEAFF. The CDR3 DNA follows: TGTGCCAGCAGCCCCGTAGGGACAGGGTACGCTGGTGAAGCTTTCTTT. Variable domain in full (rest from reference TRBV13 and TRBJ1-1): AAGVIQSPRHLIKEKRETATLKCYPIPRHDTVYWYQQGPGQDPQFLISFYEKMQSDKGSIPDRFSAQQFSDYHSELNMSSLELGDSALYFCASSPVGTGYAGEAFFGQGTRLTVV.

The chain has TRBV11-2 and TRBJ2-1, with 11 bases matching TRBD2. This CDR3 has 16 amino acids. With 5 bases clipped from V and 10 bases from J, the junction kept 13 bases outside the gene matches. Looked up from germline, CDR1 is SGHAT and CDR2 is FQNNGV. CDR3 region: CASSPIAGGPRGEQFF. The CDR3 coding sequence is TGTGCCAGCAGCCCTATAGCGGGGGGGCCTCGAGGGGAGCAGTTCTTC.

This clone has a handful of counts. The V call is TRBV13, the J call TRBJ1-2; D unresolved. The germline gives CDR1 PRHDT, CDR2 FYEKMQ (reference sequence). V lost 5 bases and J lost 7, with 14 bases in between. CDR3 size: 13 residues. The DNA of the CDR3 is TGTGCCAGCAGCGCCCGAGGAGGTCGTGGCTACACCTTC. Protein product: CASSARGGRGYTF.

This chain connects TRBV7-2 to TRBJ2-3, with D maybe TRBD2 (7 bases). Germline loops: CDR1 SGHTA, CDR2 FQGNSA. V was trimmed by 0 bases and J by 5 bases, leaving 15 bases between them. The CDR3 loop spans 16 amino acids. The CDR3 bases are TGTGCCAGCAGCTTAGCGGGGGGGGCACAGCGAGATACGCAGTATTTT. This sequence encodes CASSLAGGAQRDTQYF.

The chain recombines TRBV27 with TRBJ2-5; no clear D. Germline CDR1 MNHEY, CDR2 SMNVEV (reference sequence). V was clipped by 5 bases and J by 2 bases, with 15 bases between them. The CDR3 is made up of 15 amino acids. The CDR3 DNA is TGTGCCAGCAGTCCGTACCCCCCACAACAAGAGACCCAGTACTTC. Protein: CASSPYPPQQETQYF.

The chain uses TRBV11-2 and TRBJ2-3; a possible D gene is TRBD2 (6 bases). This CDR3 contains 15 residues. CDR1 and CDR2 from the germline V gene are SGHAT and FQNNGV. V gave up 0 bases and J gave up 4 bases, with 11 bases separating them. CDR3 nucleotide sequence: TGTGCCAGCAGCTTAGAGGGATGGGAGGCAGATACGCAGTATTTT. Translating gives CASSLEGWEADTQYF.

The rearrangement links TRBV12-5 to TRBJ2-2; TRBD2 matches at 7 bases. The V gene's germline CDR1 is LGHNT and CDR2 FRNRAP. The CDR3 extends over 16 amino acids. V lost 0 bases, J lost 7 bases, and 8 bases stayed unmatched. The CDR3 loop reads CASGLVSGAPFGELFF. In DNA form, the CDR3 reads TGTGCTAGTGGTTTGGTAAGCGGGGCCCCTTTCGGGGAGCTGTTTTTT.

V usage is TRBV28 and J usage is TRBJ1-2, with TRBD1 matching over 7 bases. With 7 bases clipped from V and 2 bases from J, the junction kept 16 bases outside the gene matches. This CDR3 is built from 17 residues. Germline V CDR1 and CDR2: MDHEN, SYDVKM. CDR3 DNA: TGTGCCAGCACCCGACAGGACAGGTCACCATCCAACTATGGCTACACCTTC. This sequence encodes CASTRQDRSPSNYGYTF.

V gene TRBV18 combines with J gene TRBJ1-3; 9 bases agree with TRBD1. V gave up 6 bases and J gave up 2 bases; unmatched junction bases: 14. Looked up from germline, CDR1 is KGHSH and CDR2 is LQKENI. This CDR3 comprises 18 residues. CDR3 bases: TGTGCCAGCTCGCCCCTAGCCGGACAGGGGAAAACTGGAAACACCATATATTTT. Its protein is CASSPLAGQGKTGNTIYF.

V and J are TRBV12-5 and TRBJ2-7; possible D gene TRBD2, 6 bases. The V and J ends lost 2 bases and 9 bases respectively, with 11 bases between them. Germline CDR1 and CDR2: LGHNT and FRNRAP. This CDR3 region has 12 residues. The CDR3 protein is CASGLPPGGQYF. For the CDR3, the DNA is TGTGCTAGTGGTTTGCCTCCCGGGGGGCAGTACTTC.

The rearrangement uses TRBV9 and TRBJ1-5; the D gene is possibly TRBD1 (5 bases). V was cut by 0 bases and J by 4 bases, with 8 bases left in between. Germline CDR1 and CDR2: SGDLS and YYNGEE. The CDR3 extends over 14 amino acids. The CDR3 is CASSVDGGNQPQHF. Here the CDR3 DNA reads TGTGCCAGCAGCGTAGACGGGGGAAATCAGCCCCAGCATTTT. The full variable domain, with the rest looked up from reference TRBV9 and TRBJ1-5, is DSGVTQTPKHLITATGQRVTLRCSPRSGDLSVYWYQQSLDQGLQFLIQYYNGEERAKGNILERFSAQQFPDLHSELNLSSLELGDSALYFCASSVDGGNQPQHFGDGTRLSIL.

This chain uses TRBV7-9 with TRBJ1-1, with 7 bases lining up with TRBD1. From germline, CDR1 is SEHNR and CDR2 FQNEAQ (reference sequence). CDR3 length: 14 amino acids. With 5 bases clipped from V and 3 bases from J, the junction kept 6 bases outside the gene matches. The CDR3 coding sequence is TGTGCCAGCAGCGTGAATCAGGGGGACACTGAAGCTTTCTTT. Amino acids: CASSVNQGDTEAFF.

This clone was detected once. V and J are TRBV12-3 or TRBV12-4 and TRBJ1-1; 7 positions agree with TRBD1. This CDR3 spans 13 amino acids. V trimming: 5 bases; J trimming: 4 bases; junction bases outside the gene matches: 4. The CDR3 region is CASSPRQGTEAFF. The CDR3 nucleotides are TGTGCCAGCAGTCCCCGACAGGGCACTGAAGCTTTCTTT.